A single sample is the source of the 6 T cell receptor beta chains below, sequenced in a study of CD8+ T cells in alopecia areata. Sample treatment: oral pan-JAK inhibitor, 5-10 mg twice daily. RNA was extracted and reverse transcribed into cDNA as the sequencing template. Profiling relied on immunoSEQ multiplex PCR, and the TCRdb table lists in-frame clones only, not all of them. The sample comprises 85,000 to 110,000 clones, 85% to 90% of which are singletons, and around 10% rests with the top ten. Sequenced material: CD8+ T cells sorted from blood, taken at approximately week 31, from a patient treated with tofacitinib. These receptors were taken from a human donor with alopecia areata.

This chain connects TRBV29-1 to TRBJ2-1, with D perhaps TRBD2 (6 bases). Trimming cost V 2 bases and J 2 bases, with 16 bases left between them. Germline lookup yields CDR1 SQVTM and CDR2 ANQGSEA. The CDR3 is made up of 16 amino acids. The chain's CDR3 is CSVEYGAGLTYNEQFF. For the CDR3, the DNA is TGCAGCGTTGAATATGGGGCGGGGTTAACCTACAATGAGCAGTTCTTC.

This rearrangement joins TRBV29-1 to TRBJ2-1; TRBD2 is a possible D gene (5 bases). Trimming left V 4 bases short and J 8 bases short, with 15 bases between. This CDR3 is 13 amino acids long. CDR1 and CDR2 (germline): SQVTM, ANQGSEA. For the CDR3, the DNA is TGCAGCGTTGGATTGACGGGGATAGATGAGCAGTTCTTC. It translates to CSVGLTGIDEQFF.

V gene TRBV4-1 combines with J gene TRBJ2-2; D could derive from TRBD1 or TRBD2 (6 bases each). CDR3 length: 16 amino acids. Germline V lookup: CDR1 MGHRA, CDR2 YSYEKL. The V end lost 0 bases, the J end lost 4 bases, and 12 bases lay between the germline ends. CDR3 amino acids: CASSQEWGAGTGELFF. CDR3 sequence (DNA): TGCGCCAGCAGCCAAGAGTGGGGGGCCGGCACCGGGGAGCTGTTTTTT.

V is TRBV13 and J is TRBJ2-7, with 7 positions matching TRBD1. Germline V gene data show CDR1 as PRHDT and CDR2 as FYEKMQ (reference sequence). Trimming at V came to 5 bases and at J to 4 bases, leaving 5 bases not matched to a gene. The CDR3 consists of 13 residues. CDR3 protein: CASSVGQVYEQYF. The CDR3 DNA sequence: TGTGCCAGCAGCGTCGGACAGGTTTACGAGCAGTACTTC.

The V and J genes are TRBV4-1 and TRBJ1-5; TRBD1 matches 11 bases. The CDR3 runs to 16 residues. The junction had 9 bases not matched to a gene; V was cut back by 4 bases and J by 7 bases. CDR1 is MGHRA, CDR2 YSYEKL, per germline. CDR3 residues: CASSPLDRGPQQPQHF. The CDR3 region has the DNA TGCGCCAGCAGCCCCCTGGACAGGGGGCCACAACAGCCCCAGCATTTT.

This clone has only one observation. This sample also contains other DNA sequences that code for the same CDR3. This chain joins TRBV7-2 and TRBJ2-7; TRBD2 is a possible D gene (6 bases). The CDR3 consists of 13 residues. Germline V CDR1 and CDR2: SGHTA, FQGNSA. V lost 3 bases and J 1 base, leaving 7 bases between the germline ends. In nucleotides, the CDR3 is TGTGCCAGCAGCTTCGGGAGTTCCTACGAGCAGTACTTC. As protein: CASSFGSSYEQYF.